These 4 T cell receptor beta chains were sequenced from one sample in a study of Graves' ophthalmopathy and Graves' hyperthyroidism (dated 2018 in TCRdb). Instrument used: Illumina HiSeq 2000. TCR beta CDR3 regions were amplified from RNA transcripts for repertoire sequencing. The first round was an RT-PCR using HTBI primers with the Qiagen OneStep RT-PCR kit, and this first round was followed by a second-round multiplex PCR, then size selection and purification. TCRdb redid the processing of the public reads, applying fastp at Q25 and MiXCR, and retained in-frame beta chains. Rows with a matching CDR3 protein are joined into one entry that keeps the most common DNA and genes. This sample has hundreds of thousands of distinct CDR3 sequences in its table, and roughly 20% of those were observed once. Jointly, the top ten make up 2.5% to 3.5% of the sample. The sample consisted of peripheral blood. The receptor set was obtained from a woman under 30 with stable Graves' hyperthyroidism. Donor details come from another sample of the same person, matched by shared clones.

This clonotype was observed many times. The chain couples TRBV7-2 to TRBJ2-7; 10 bases align to TRBD1. Germline V gene data show CDR1 as SGHTA and CDR2 as FQGNSA. The ends lost 6 bases at V and 2 bases at J; junction bases unmatched: 7. The CDR3 spans 15 residues. In nucleotides, the CDR3 is TGTGCCAGCAGGTCCTCGACAGGGGGCCCCTACGAGCAGTACTTC. It encodes CASRSSTGGPYEQYF. The complete variable domain, with remaining parts taken from reference TRBV7-2 and TRBJ2-7, reads GAGVSQSPSNKVTEKGKDVELRCDPISGHTALYWYRQSLGQGLEFLIYFQGNSAPDKSGLPSDRFSAERTGGSVSTLTIQRTQQEDSAVYLCASRSSTGGPYEQYFGPGTRLTVT.

This clonotype was picked up a small number of times. A much larger clone differs from this one at a single base, so this may be a read error. The V call is TRBV28, the J call TRBJ1-3; TRBD1 matches 8 bases. Germline V gene sequence: CDR1 MDHEN, CDR2 SYDVKM. This CDR3 region has 13 residues. The CDR3 here is CAGSLQGEDTIYF. In DNA, the CDR3 is TGTGCCGGCAGTTTACAGGGGGAGGACACCATATATTTT. The full variable domain, rest sourced from reference TRBV28 and TRBJ1-3, is DVKVTQSSRYLVKRTGEKVFLECVQDMDHENMFWYRQDPGLGLRLIYFSYDVKMKEKGDIPEGYSVSREKKERFSLILESASTNQTSMYLCAGSLQGEDTIYFGEGSWLTVV.

The V and J genes are TRBV6-5 and TRBJ1-1; D unclear. The CDR3 is 12 residues long. Trimming removed 0 bases from V and 5 bases from J, with 4 bases in between. CDR1 and CDR2 (germline): MNHEY, SVGAGI. In nucleotides, the CDR3 is TGTGCCAGCAGTTACTCGATTACTGAAGCTTTCTTT. It is translated as CASSYSITEAFF.

The table lists this clonotype with many counts. V and J are TRBV12-3 or TRBV12-4 and TRBJ2-7, with D tentatively TRBD1 (5 bases). The V gene lost 3 bases and the J gene lost 5 bases, with 11 bases spanning the gap. The CDR3 sequence is 13 residues long. This chain's CDR3 is CASSFRQGHEQYF. In nucleotides, the CDR3 is TGTGCCAGCAGTTTCCGCCAGGGCCACGAGCAGTACTTC.